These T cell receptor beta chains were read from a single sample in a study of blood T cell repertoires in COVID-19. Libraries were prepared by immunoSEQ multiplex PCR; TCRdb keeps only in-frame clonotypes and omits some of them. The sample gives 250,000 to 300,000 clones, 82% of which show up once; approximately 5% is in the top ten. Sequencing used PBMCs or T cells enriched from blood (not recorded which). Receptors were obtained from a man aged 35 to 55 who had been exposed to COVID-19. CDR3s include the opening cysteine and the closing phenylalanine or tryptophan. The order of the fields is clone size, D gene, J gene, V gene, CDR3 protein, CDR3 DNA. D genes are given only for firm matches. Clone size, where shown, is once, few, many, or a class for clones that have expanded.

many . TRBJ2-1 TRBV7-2 CASSLSAGYYISNEQFF TGTGCCAGCAGCTTATCGGCGGGATATTATATTAGCAATGAGCAGTTCTTC
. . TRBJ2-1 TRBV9 CASSEGYREEQFF TGTGCCAGCAGCGAGGGTTACAGGGAAGAGCAGTTCTTC
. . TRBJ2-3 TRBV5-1 CASSLALGRADTQYF TGCGCCAGCAGCTTGGCCTTAGGGCGGGCAGATACGCAGTATTTT
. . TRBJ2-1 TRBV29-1 CSVVYSDRQQFF TGCAGCGTTGTTTATTCGGACAGACAGCAGTTCTTC
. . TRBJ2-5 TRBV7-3 CASSPGWGEETQYF TGTGCCAGCAGCCCCGGTTGGGGGGAGGAGACCCAGTACTTC
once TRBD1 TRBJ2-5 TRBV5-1 CASSPRSRDRVLETQYF TGCGCCAGCAGCCCAAGATCCCGGGACAGGGTATTGGAGACCCAGTACTTC
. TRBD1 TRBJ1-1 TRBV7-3 CASRRGQGNTEAFF TGTGCCAGCAGGAGGGGACAGGGGAACACTGAAGCTTTCTTT
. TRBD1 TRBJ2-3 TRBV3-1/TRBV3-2 CASSTREVRDRGSTDTQYF TGTGCCAGCAGCACGCGAGAGGTCCGGGACAGGGGGAGCACAGATACGCAGTATTTT
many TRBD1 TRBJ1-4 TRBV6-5 CASGRDRADEKLFF TGTGCCAGCGGAAGGGACAGGGCAGATGAAAAACTGTTTTTT
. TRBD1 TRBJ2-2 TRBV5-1 CASSLSVQGAMTGELFF TGCGCCAGCAGCTTGTCCGTCCAGGGGGCGATGACCGGGGAGCTGTTTTTT
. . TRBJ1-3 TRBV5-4 CASSPGANTIYF TGTGCCAGCAGCCCCGGTGCAAACACCATATATTTT
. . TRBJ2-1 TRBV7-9 CASSLEEGFEQFF TGTGCCAGCAGCTTAGAGGAGGGCTTTGAGCAGTTCTTC
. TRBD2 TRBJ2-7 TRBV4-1 CASSQVPGGIYEQYF TGCGCCAGCAGCCAAGTACCGGGAGGGATATACGAGCAGTACTTC
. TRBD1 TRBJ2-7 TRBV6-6 CASSPLDRGSNEQYF TGTGCCAGCAGTCCACTGGACAGGGGTTCCAACGAGCAGTACTTC
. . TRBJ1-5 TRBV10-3 CAISQGDQPQHF TGTGCCATCAGTCAAGGGGATCAGCCCCAGCATTTT
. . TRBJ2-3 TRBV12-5 CASGTGLGDTQYF TGTGCTAGTGGTACCGGACTGGGGGATACGCAGTATTTT
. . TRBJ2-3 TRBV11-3 CASSLGGSMLDTQYF TGTGCCAGCAGCTTAGGCGGGTCCATGTTAGATACGCAGTATTTT
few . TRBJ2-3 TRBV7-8 CASGPQGGRVDTQYF TGTGCCAGCGGCCCCCAGGGGGGAAGGGTAGATACGCAGTATTTT
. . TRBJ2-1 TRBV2 CASSRDTDNEQFF TGTGCCAGCAGCCGAGACACCGACAATGAGCAGTTCTTC
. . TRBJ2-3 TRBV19 CASGQIGFNTQYF TGTGCCAGTGGACAGATTGGATTTAATACGCAGTATTTT
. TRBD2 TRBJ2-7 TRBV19 CASKPSGIYYYEQYF TGTGCCAGTAAACCTAGCGGGATCTACTACTACGAGCAGTACTTC